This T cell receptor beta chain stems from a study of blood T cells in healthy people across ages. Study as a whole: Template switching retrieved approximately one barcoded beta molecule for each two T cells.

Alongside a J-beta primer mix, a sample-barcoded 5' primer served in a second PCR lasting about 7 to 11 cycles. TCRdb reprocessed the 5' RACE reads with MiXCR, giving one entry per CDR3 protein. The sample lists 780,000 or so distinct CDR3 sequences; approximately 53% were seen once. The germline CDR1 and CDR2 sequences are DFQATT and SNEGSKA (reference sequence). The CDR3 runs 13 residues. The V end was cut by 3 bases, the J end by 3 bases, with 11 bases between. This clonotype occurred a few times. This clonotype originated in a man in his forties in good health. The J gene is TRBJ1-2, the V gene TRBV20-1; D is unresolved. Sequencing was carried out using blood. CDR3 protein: CSASLLSDYGYTF. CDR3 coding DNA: TGCAGTGCTAGTCTCTTGAGTGACTATGGCTACACCTTC.